The 32 T cell receptor beta chains below come from one sample, sequenced in a study of control samples from healthy donors and cancer patients (dated by TCRdb to 2018 to 2020). Library creation used the immunoSEQ multiplex PCR assay. TCRdb carries this immuneACCESS record with in-frame sequences only. Its versions omit some clonotypes, under half of them owing to an unresolved V gene in the studies checked, with the rest unexplained. Here the sample has under 40,000 clones; 80% to 90% occur a single time. The ten largest clones add up to about 22% of the sample. Sequenced input: PBMCs. The source is a woman aged 55-69 years with lung cancer.

This chain connects TRBV11-1 to TRBJ2-1; D is undetermined. V was trimmed by 1 base and J by 0 bases, leaving 7 bases between them. There are 15 residues in the CDR3. Germline CDR1 and CDR2: SGHAT and FQDESV (reference sequence). The CDR3 spells CASSLGGSSYNEQFF. The CDR3 region has the DNA TGTGCCAGCAGCTTAGGGGGTAGCTCCTACAATGAGCAGTTCTTC.

The chain is built from TRBV19 and TRBJ1-4; the D gene is possibly TRBD1 (6 bases). Germline V lookup: CDR1 LNHDA, CDR2 SQIVND (reference sequence). The CDR3 runs 14 residues. The V gene lost 7 bases and the J gene lost 8 bases, with 17 bases spanning the gap. CDR3 DNA sequence: TGTGCCAGTACCAACAGACAGGAACGCGAAAAACTGTTTTTT. Protein: CASTNRQEREKLFF.

The chain has TRBV12-5 and TRBJ2-7; D is undetermined. This CDR3 spans 10 amino acids. Germline assignment: CDR1 LGHNT and CDR2 FRNRAP. Trimming pared 4 bases from V and 9 bases from J, leaving 7 bases between. The CDR3 sequence: CASGSKRQYF. The CDR3 DNA is TGTGCTAGTGGTTCTAAGCGGCAGTACTTC.

In its sample, this clone was seen once. The CDR3 here is CASSFTGGRSPLHF. Written as DNA, the CDR3 is TGTGCCAGCAGCTTCACCGGGGGGAGGTCACCCCTCCACTTT. The chain is built from TRBV7-8 and TRBJ1-6; tentative D call: TRBD1 (5 bases). The CDR3 is 14 amino acids. V dropped 3 bases and J dropped 10 bases, with 13 bases sitting between them. Germline CDR1 is SGHVS and CDR2 is FQNEAQ.

The chain carries TRBV6-5 and TRBJ1-6; D is ambiguous. Germline V CDR1 and CDR2: MNHEY, SVGAGI. The CDR3 covers 14 residues. Trimming shortened V by 7 bases and J by 2 bases, and 9 bases separated the two germline ends. CDR3 nucleotide sequence: TGTGCCAGCACGTTGGGCCCCTATAATTCACCCCTCCACTTT. This encodes CASTLGPYNSPLHF.

The chain uses TRBV29-1 and TRBJ1-1; tentative D call: TRBD1 (6 bases). CDR3 length: 14 residues. Trimming took 4 bases from V and 3 from J, leaving 15 bases between them. Germline V gene data show CDR1 as SQVTM and CDR2 as ANQGSEA. The CDR3, as DNA: TGCAGCGTTGCGTATGCGGCAGGGGACACTGAAGCTTTCTTT. It is translated as CSVAYAAGDTEAFF.

The V call is TRBV2, the J call TRBJ2-2; 9 bases agree with TRBD1. The germline CDR1 and CDR2 sequences are SNHLY and FYNNEI. CDR3 size: 16 residues. V lost 2 bases and J lost 3; bases outside the gene matches: 4. The CDR3 sequence: CASSERGQGYTGELFF. The CDR3 bases are TGTGCCAGCAGTGAAAGGGGACAGGGATACACCGGGGAGCTGTTTTTT. Full variable domain (outside the CDR3, taken from reference TRBV2 and TRBJ2-2): EPEVTQTPSHQVTQMGQEVILRCVPISNHLYFYWYRQILGQKVEFLVSFYNNEISEKSEIFDDQFSVERPDGSNFTLKIRSTKLEDSAMYFCASSERGQGYTGELFFGEGSRLTVL.

The chain couples TRBV13 to TRBJ2-1; D call uncertain. Trimming removed 4 bases from V and 6 bases from J, with 13 bases in between. Per germline, CDR1 PRHDT and CDR2 FYEKMQ (reference sequence). This CDR3 comprises 14 residues. The CDR3: CASSSTIVVNEQFF. The DNA of the CDR3 is TGTGCCAGCAGCTCCACAATCGTAGTCAATGAGCAGTTCTTC.

The chain links TRBV7-6 to TRBJ2-7; D possibly corresponds to TRBD2 (6 bases). The CDR3 totals 15 residues. Germline assignment: CDR1 SGHVS and CDR2 FNYEAQ. V was shortened by 1 base and J by 3 bases, with 13 bases between the two germline ends. CDR3 protein: CASSLEGGFNYEQYF. CDR3 DNA sequence: TGTGCCAGCAGCTTAGAAGGAGGGTTTAACTACGAGCAGTACTTC.

The chain combines TRBV6-2 or TRBV6-3 with TRBJ1-1; D unresolved. Germline-derived CDR1 and CDR2 are MNHEY and SVGEGT. This CDR3 contains 11 residues. V was shortened by 1 base and J by 8 bases, with 5 bases between the two germline ends. CDR3 DNA: TGTGCCAGCAGTTACTGGCAGGAAGCTTTCTTT. It translates to CASSYWQEAFF.

This clone has a single count. The rearrangement uses TRBV9 and TRBJ1-6, with 7 bases that match TRBD1. From germline, CDR1 is SGDLS and CDR2 YYNGEE. J gave up 10 bases and V 0 bases, and 4 bases lay outside the gene matches. The CDR3 consists of 14 residues. CDR3 DNA sequence: TGTGCCAGCAGCGTAGCTGGACAGGCGTCACCCCTCCACTTT. It translates to CASSVAGQASPLHF. Using reference TRBV9 and TRBJ1-6 for the parts outside the CDR3, the full variable domain is DSGVTQTPKHLITATGQRVTLRCSPRSGDLSVYWYQQSLDQGLQFLIQYYNGEERAKGNILERFSAQQFPDLHSELNLSSLELGDSALYFCASSVAGQASPLHFGNGTRLTVT.

The genes are TRBV18 and TRBJ2-5; D is unresolved. CDR1 and CDR2 (germline): KGHSH, LQKENI. The length of the CDR3 is 14 residues. Trimming pared 6 bases from V and 0 bases from J, leaving 11 bases between. CDR3 region: CASSFSSDQETQYF. The CDR3 nucleotides are TGTGCCAGCTCCTTTTCGTCGGACCAAGAGACCCAGTACTTC.

The chain links TRBV28 to TRBJ2-2; maybe TRBD1 (6 bases). The CDR3 is made up of 17 amino acids. CDR1 MDHEN and CDR2 SYDVKM come from the germline V gene. Deletions cut 0 bases from V and 3 bases from J, with 14 bases between. Written as DNA, the CDR3 is TGTGCCAGCAGTTTATGGATTGGGGGCGCCGACACCGGGGAGCTGTTTTTT. It encodes CASSLWIGGADTGELFF.

The V call is TRBV27, the J call TRBJ1-2; no clear D. V lost 5 bases and J lost 2, with 9 bases in between. The CDR3 consists of 13 residues. Germline CDR1 and CDR2: MNHEY and SMNVEV (reference sequence). The chain's CDR3 is CASSPRANYGYTF. Written as DNA, the CDR3 is TGTGCCAGCAGTCCAAGGGCGAACTATGGCTACACCTTC.

This chain uses TRBV5-1 with TRBJ1-5; 12 nucleotides match TRBD1. Trimming took 4 bases from V and 7 from J; bases not matched to a gene: 3. The CDR3 is 14 residues long. From germline, CDR1 is SGHRS and CDR2 YFSETQ. The CDR3 spells CASSAGTGGQPQHF. CDR3 sequence (DNA): TGCGCCAGCAGCGCGGGGACAGGGGGCCAGCCCCAGCATTTT.

This chain links TRBV5-1 with TRBJ2-7, with 9 bases identical to TRBD1. This CDR3 contains 16 residues. Germline V gene lookup returns CDR1 SGHRS and CDR2 YFSETQ. Trimming cost V 4 bases and J 0 bases; bases outside gene matches: 8. The CDR3 DNA follows: TGCGCCAGCAGCCGATCGACAGGGGGAACCTCCTACGAGCAGTACTTC. The encoded protein is CASSRSTGGTSYEQYF. Together with reference TRBV5-1 and TRBJ2-7, the CDR3 gives the full variable domain: KAGVTQTPRYLIKTRGQQVTLSCSPISGHRSVSWYQQTPGQGLQFLFEYFSETQRNKGNFPGRFSGRQFSNSRSEMNVSTLELGDSALYLCASSRSTGGTSYEQYFGPGTRLTVT.

This chain uses TRBV24-1 with TRBJ2-1, with 11 bases aligning to TRBD2. The CDR3 covers 16 residues. Looked up from germline, CDR1 is KGHDR and CDR2 is SFDVKD. The V segment lost 2 bases and the J segment 6 bases; nucleotides outside the gene matches: 5. CDR3 region: CATSDSQGTSGNEQFF. CDR3 nucleotides: TGTGCCACCAGTGATTCGCAAGGGACTAGCGGCAATGAGCAGTTCTTC.

The chain joins TRBV15 to TRBJ1-4; D call uncertain. V was pared by 3 bases and J by 3 bases, with 8 bases between. The germline CDR1 and CDR2 sequences are LNHNV and YYDKDF (reference sequence). CDR3 size: 14 residues. As DNA, the CDR3 is TGTGCCACCAGCAGTATGACTCCTAATGAAAAACTGTTTTTT. As protein: CATSSMTPNEKLFF.

J is TRBJ2-3 and V is TRBV6-5; D is ambiguous. The CDR3 is 15 amino acids. Germline CDR1 MNHEY, CDR2 SVGAGI. V was pared by 2 bases and J by 2 bases, with 11 bases between. The CDR3 region is CASSYQQPPTDTQYF. CDR3 DNA: TGTGCCAGCAGTTACCAACAGCCACCCACAGATACGCAGTATTTT.

J is TRBJ2-1 and V is TRBV24-1; a weak D match, TRBD1 (6 bases). Trimming left V 4 bases short and J 5 bases short, with 14 bases between. The CDR3 sequence is 15 residues long. Germline V gene data show CDR1 as KGHDR and CDR2 as SFDVKD. CDR3 protein: CATSERGSQNNEQFF. CDR3 DNA sequence: TGTGCCACCAGTGAGAGGGGGTCTCAGAACAATGAGCAGTTCTTC.

The CDR3 bases are TGTGCCAGCGATACAGTCCGCTATGGCTACACCTTC. Its translation is CASDTVRYGYTF. The chain employs TRBV21-1 and TRBJ1-2; the tabulated D call, TRBD1, remains unverified against the DNA. TRBV21-1 is given as a pseudogene. This CDR3 region has 12 residues.

The gene calls are TRBV7-9 and TRBJ1-1; weak D call: TRBD1 (5 bases). CDR3 size: 14 residues. From germline, CDR1 is SEHNR and CDR2 FQNEAQ (reference sequence). Trimming removed 5 bases at V and 0 bases at J, with 10 bases between. The CDR3 sequence: CASSPTVVNTEAFF. CDR3 bases: TGTGCCAGCAGCCCGACAGTGGTGAACACTGAAGCTTTCTTT.

The CDR3 is CASSLSGWTDAFF. The CDR3 nucleotides read TGTGCCAGCAGCTTGAGTGGGTGGACAGACGCTTTCTTT. V gene TRBV7-2 combines with J gene TRBJ1-1; possibly TRBD1 for D (6 bases). The ends were cut back, 3 bases at V and 11 bases at J, with 16 bases in the middle. The germline V gene has CDR1 SGHTA and CDR2 FQGNSA. The CDR3 runs to 13 residues. Complete variable domain (other parts from reference TRBV7-2 and TRBJ1-1): GAGVSQSPSNKVTEKGKDVELRCDPISGHTALYWYRQSLGQGLEFLIYFQGNSAPDKSGLPSDRFSAERTGGSVSTLTIQRTQQEDSAVYLCASSLSGWTDAFFGQGTRLTVV.

The CDR3 loop is CASKVPSGGPQSEQFF. The CDR3 DNA reads TGTGCCAGTAAGGTCCCTAGCGGGGGGCCCCAATCTGAGCAGTTCTTC. The chain couples TRBV19 to TRBJ2-1; 11 nucleotides line up with TRBD2. The V gene end was trimmed by 7 bases and the J gene end by 9 bases; junction bases not matched to a gene: 14. The CDR3 covers 16 residues. The germline CDR1 and CDR2 sequences are LNHDA and SQIVND (reference sequence). The whole variable domain, filled in from reference TRBV19 and TRBJ2-1, reads DGGITQSPKYLFRKEGQNVTLSCEQNLNHDAMYWYRQDPGQGLRLIYYSQIVNDFQKGDIAEGYSVSREKKESFPLTVTSAQKNPTAFYLCASKVPSGGPQSEQFFGPGTRLTVL.

As DNA, the CDR3 is TGTGCCAGCAGCCTCCGGACACCGGGTTCTCAGCCCCAGCATTTT. Translating it yields CASSLRTPGSQPQHF. The chain recombines TRBV27 with TRBJ1-5; TRBD1 might be the D (5 bases). V was cut by 6 bases and J by 6 bases, with 18 bases left in between. Germline CDR1 is MNHEY and CDR2 is SMNVEV (reference sequence). CDR3 length: 15 residues.

J is TRBJ1-4 and V is TRBV18; 9 bases fit TRBD1. Germline trimming cut 3 bases from V and 8 bases from J; bases unmatched to any gene: 7. The length of the CDR3 is 15 residues. Germline values: CDR1 KGHSH, CDR2 LQKENI. In nucleotides, the CDR3 is TGTGCCAGCTCACCCCGGGACAGGGATAGAGAAAAACTGTTTTTT. This gives the protein CASSPRDRDREKLFF.

The chain uses TRBV6-5 and TRBJ1-2; no definite D call. V lost 6 bases to trimming and J lost 0 bases, with 8 bases between them. The CDR3 has 13 residues. From germline, CDR1 is MNHEY and CDR2 SVGAGI. CDR3 loop: CASRGRSNYGYTF. In DNA form, the CDR3 reads TGTGCCAGCAGGGGCAGATCTAACTATGGCTACACCTTC.

This clone was counted only a few times. The chain uses TRBV5-6 and TRBJ1-2, with no clear D. The CDR3 sequence is 13 residues long. The V end was cut by 2 bases, the J end by 2 bases, with 7 bases between. Germline CDR1 is SGHDT and CDR2 is YYEEEE. In nucleotides, the CDR3 is TGTGCCAGCAGCTTATCCGGCAACTATGGCTACACCTTC. This gives the protein CASSLSGNYGYTF.

The DNA for the CDR3 is TGTGCCAGCAGCTTAATAGCGGGAGTAGGGGGCGGGGAGCTGTTTTTT. This codes for CASSLIAGVGGGELFF. This chain links TRBV11-2 with TRBJ2-2; 9 bases line up with TRBD2. Unmatched junction bases numbered 8, after V lost 2 bases and J lost 7 bases. The CDR3 has 16 residues. Germline V gives CDR1 SGHAT, CDR2 FQNNGV. Full variable domain (outside the CDR3, taken from reference TRBV11-2 and TRBJ2-2): EAGVAQSPRYKIIEKRQSVAFWCNPISGHATLYWYQQILGQGPKLLIQFQNNGVVDDSQLPKDRFSAERLKGVDSTLKIQPAKLEDSAVYLCASSLIAGVGGGELFFGEGSRLTVL.

V usage is TRBV15 and J usage is TRBJ2-5; 10 bases are shared with TRBD2. The germline V gene has CDR1 LNHNV and CDR2 YYDKDF (reference sequence). The junction had 12 bases not matched to a gene; V was cut back by 1 base and J by 7 bases. The CDR3 is made up of 17 amino acids. DNA of the CDR3: TGTGCCACCAGCAGAGGTCTAGCGGGAGAGCGAGTGGTGACCCAGTACTTC. This encodes CATSRGLAGERVVTQYF.

The chain has TRBV19 and TRBJ2-4, with D unresolved. Germline loops: CDR1 LNHDA, CDR2 SQIVND (reference sequence). V lost 7 bases and J 1 base, leaving 11 bases between the germline ends. This CDR3 has 14 residues. The DNA of the CDR3 is TGTGCCAGTAATCAAATAGGGGCCAAAAACATTCAGTACTTC. It is translated as CASNQIGAKNIQYF.

CDR3 amino acids: CASSLPGAWGYTF. In DNA form, the CDR3 reads TGTGCCAGCAGTTTACCAGGGGCCTGGGGCTACACCTTC. The V call is TRBV12-3 or TRBV12-4, the J call TRBJ1-2; D possibly corresponds to TRBD1 (6 bases). V was clipped by 2 bases and J by 8 bases, with 12 bases between them. The CDR3 contains 13 residues.